These 17 T cell receptor beta chains were all obtained from the same sample, sequenced in a study of response to subunit inactivated influenza vaccine. Via MiXCR, TCRdb re-called the RT-PCR reads, giving one row per CDR3 protein. The sample yields roughly 500,000 distinct CDR3 sequences, around a quarter seen once. These data were also reused for a study on T cells expressing NK-cell markers. Turning to that study: It was by 5'RACE template switching with UMIs that TCR beta cDNA was made.

The sample consisted of CD4+ T cells sorted from PBMCs, taken 12 days after vaccination. The source of these receptors is a man aged 45 to 65 who received an inactivated influenza vaccine.

This clonotype turned up a few times. J is TRBJ2-3 and V is TRBV20-1; D is ambiguous. Germline CDR1 reads DFQATT; CDR2 reads SNEGSKA (reference sequence). V lost 3 bases and J 4 bases, leaving 17 bases between the germline ends. This CDR3 has 15 amino acids. The CDR3 region has the DNA TGCAGTGCTAGTTTACGCCCCGCCAGATCAGATACGCAGTATTTT. Residues: CSASLRPARSDTQYF.

In DNA form, the CDR3 reads TGCGCCAGCAGCCAAGATCTTGTAGGGTACTTAAACACCGGGGAGCTGTTTTTT. This gives the protein CASSQDLVGYLNTGELFF. The chain uses TRBV4-3 and TRBJ2-2; D unresolved. V lost 0 bases to trimming and J lost 2 bases, with 16 bases between them. The germline V gene has CDR1 LGHNA and CDR2 YSLEER. There are 18 residues in the CDR3.

The chain carries TRBV14 and TRBJ1-1; D gene unclear. CDR3 size: 14 residues. The germline V gene has CDR1 SGHDN and CDR2 FVKESK. Trimming cost V 1 base and J 4 bases, with 10 bases left between them. CDR3 residues: CASSQASGGTEAFF. The DNA for the CDR3 is TGTGCCAGCAGCCAAGCATCGGGCGGCACTGAAGCTTTCTTT.

In its sample, this clonotype was seen a few times. The rearrangement joins TRBV5-5 to TRBJ2-2; D uncertain. Germline CDR1 is SGHKS and CDR2 is YYEKEE (reference sequence). The CDR3 runs to 15 residues. Trimming left V 2 bases short and J 1 base short, with 9 bases between. CDR3 coding DNA: TGTGCCAGCAGCTTTTTAGGGCAGAACACCGGGGAGCTGTTTTTT. Translating it yields CASSFLGQNTGELFF.

This clonotype was observed a handful of times. The J gene is TRBJ1-2, the V gene TRBV4-2; weak D call: TRBD1 (6 bases). The V gene lost 3 bases and the J gene lost 4 bases, with 18 bases spanning the gap. In germline, CDR1 is LGHNA, CDR2 YNFKEQ. The CDR3 is made up of 16 amino acids. The CDR3 DNA reads TGTGCCAGCAGCCACCCCAACAGGGCAGTGGGCTATGGCTACACCTTC. Its protein is CASSHPNRAVGYGYTF.

The gene calls are TRBV29-1 and TRBJ1-1; no firm D call. The CDR3 totals 13 residues. Looked up from germline, CDR1 is SQVTM and CDR2 is ANQGSEA. Deletions cut 1 base from V and 0 bases from J, with 6 bases between. CDR3 nucleotides: TGCAGCGTTGAAGCCACGATGAACACTGAAGCTTTCTTT. The encoded protein is CSVEATMNTEAFF.

The chain links TRBV27 to TRBJ2-3, with 11 bases identical to TRBD2. The CDR3 runs to 21 residues. V was pared by 5 bases and J by 0 bases, with 19 bases of the junction left unmatched. Germline CDR1 and CDR2: MNHEY and SMNVEV (reference sequence). CDR3: CASSPAPLAGGLGVSTDTQYF. CDR3 DNA: TGTGCCAGCAGTCCGGCCCCTTTAGCGGGGGGGCTCGGGGTGAGCACAGATACGCAGTATTTT.

This sequence joins TRBV12-3 or TRBV12-4 and TRBJ2-2; 10 bases are shared with TRBD1. The CDR3 spans 15 residues. J gave up 3 bases and V 7 bases, and 5 bases lay outside the gene matches. The CDR3 here is CASTRTGGDTGELFF. In DNA form, the CDR3 reads TGTGCCAGCACCCGGACAGGGGGAGACACCGGGGAGCTGTTTTTT.

This clonotype was seen more than once but under ten times. The V and J genes are TRBV6-2 or TRBV6-3 and TRBJ1-2; D ambiguous. This CDR3 contains 16 residues. Germline values: CDR1 MNHEY, CDR2 SVGEGT. The germline V and J ends were trimmed by 0 bases and 0 bases, with 11 bases remaining between them. CDR3 nucleotides: TGTGCCAGCAGTTACTCGAAAGGGCAGACTAACTATGGCTACACCTTC. This gives the protein CASSYSKGQTNYGYTF.

The chain recombines TRBV10-3 with TRBJ1-4, with D tentatively TRBD1 (6 bases). The V end lost 3 bases, the J end lost 4 bases, and 9 bases lay between the germline ends. The germline gives CDR1 ENHRY, CDR2 SYGVKD. There are 14 residues in the CDR3. The CDR3: CAISERTVNEKLFF. The CDR3, as DNA: TGTGCCATCAGTGAAAGGACAGTTAATGAAAAACTGTTTTTT.

This rearrangement joins TRBV2 to TRBJ2-1; 9 bases align to TRBD1. The CDR3 covers 16 residues. Germline lookup yields CDR1 SNHLY and CDR2 FYNNEI. The V segment lost 4 bases and the J segment 7 bases; nucleotides outside the gene matches: 11. The CDR3 sequence: CASSVNTGTGKNEQFF. The CDR3 DNA reads TGTGCCAGCAGTGTTAACACCGGGACAGGGAAAAATGAGCAGTTCTTC.

This chain links TRBV4-2 with TRBJ2-7, with TRBD2 matching 9 bases. The CDR3 length is 15 residues. J was trimmed by 6 bases and V by 1 base; bases with no gene match: 7. CDR1 is LGHNA, CDR2 YNFKEQ, per germline. CDR3 protein: CASSQGSSGSGEQYF. The CDR3 bases are TGTGCCAGCAGCCAAGGTAGTAGCGGGAGTGGCGAGCAGTACTTC.

The rearrangement uses TRBV29-1 and TRBJ2-2, with a possible D match to TRBD1 (6 bases). From germline, CDR1 is SQVTM and CDR2 ANQGSEA. The CDR3 contains 13 residues. V lost 7 bases and J lost 0, with 9 bases in between. DNA for the CDR3: TGCAGCGCAGGACAGTCGAACACCGGGGAGCTGTTTTTT. Translation gives CSAGQSNTGELFF.

This clonotype was recorded a few times. V is TRBV6-5 and J is TRBJ1-2; no clear D gene. The CDR3 sequence is 14 residues long. V lost 0 bases and J 2 bases, leaving 7 bases between the germline ends. Per the germline V gene, CDR1 is MNHEY and CDR2 is SVGAGI. CDR3 protein: CASSYSPDNYGYTF. The CDR3 nucleotides are TGTGCCAGCAGTTACTCGCCGGACAACTATGGCTACACCTTC.

The V and J genes are TRBV2 and TRBJ2-5; 9 nucleotides agree with TRBD1. The germline gives CDR1 SNHLY, CDR2 FYNNEI. The V gene end was trimmed by 7 bases and the J gene end by 3 bases; junction bases not matched to a gene: 3. This CDR3 has 13 residues. This CDR3 reads CASTRDREETQYF. CDR3 DNA: TGTGCCAGCACCCGGGACAGGGAAGAGACCCAGTACTTC. Using reference TRBV2 and TRBJ2-5 for the parts outside the CDR3, the full variable domain is EPEVTQTPSHQVTQMGQEVILRCVPISNHLYFYWYRQILGQKVEFLVSFYNNEISEKSEIFDDQFSVERPDGSNFTLKIRSTKLEDSAMYFCASTRDREETQYFGPGTRLLVL.

V is TRBV20-1 and J is TRBJ2-1, with TRBD2 matching over 8 bases. Trimming at V came to 0 bases and at J to 9 bases, leaving 10 bases not matched to a gene. This CDR3 is built from 15 residues. Germline CDR1 is DFQATT and CDR2 is SNEGSKA (reference sequence). The CDR3 region has the DNA TGCAGTGCTAGAGATCGTGGTGGTAGCGGGGCTGAGCAGTTCTTC. It codes for CSARDRGGSGAEQFF.

A few counts support this clonotype. V and J are TRBV24-1 and TRBJ2-5, with D perhaps assigned TRBD1 or TRBD2 (5 bases each). The CDR3 runs to 15 residues. Germline CDR1 and CDR2: KGHDR and SFDVKD. V was shortened by 6 bases and J by 5 bases, with 18 bases between the two germline ends. The CDR3 DNA reads as TGTGCCACCAGTCCCGGGACCGCGCCGGGGGAGACCCAGTACTTC. Its protein product is CATSPGTAPGETQYF.